This T cell receptor (beta chain) was documented in a study of T cell repertoires in cytomegalovirus infection. Study-wide background: Shared public TCR beta signatures pointed to both CMV infection and a matching HLA type.

Germline CDR1 reads LGHDT; CDR2 reads YNNKEL (reference sequence). The CDR3 extends over 15 amino acids. V was pared by 3 bases and J by 2 bases, with 11 bases between. This clonotype has only a few counts. Its antigen is still unknown. Study-wide results and caveats: HLA-C-restricted TCR beta clonotypes specific for CMV led the ex vivo response.

Via MiXCR, TCRdb re-called the reads, giving one row per CDR3 protein. The repertoire holds around 130,000 distinct CDR3 sequences, with more than 20% as singletons. This receptor was obtained from a human donor in good health (CMV status not recorded). Some clones in this sample may be carry-over from other donors' samples. Material for sequencing was PBMCs, sequenced either directly or after in vitro stimulation (not recorded which). The J gene is TRBJ2-1, the V gene TRBV3-1; perhaps TRBD2 as D (6 bases). CDR3 nucleotide sequence: TGTGCCAGCAGCCAGGGAGGACGGACCTACAATGAGCAGTTCTTC. Protein sequence: CASSQGGRTYNEQFF.